This T cell receptor beta chain emerged from a study of CD8+CD57+ T cells in acquired aplastic anemia. Overall study results and limits: Some 31 CD8+ CDR3 sequences were shared between patients and controls.

Using genomic DNA as the template, TCR beta VDJ and CDR3 profiling was carried out. A single record per CDR3 protein comes from TCRdb applying MiXCR to the reads. The table records 400,000 to 600,000 distinct CDR3 sequences, roughly a third of them present only once. Patients chosen for sequencing had CD8+CD57+ cells that had expanded, as shown by flow cytometry. Trimming cost V 0 bases and J 3 bases, with 12 bases left between them. From germline, CDR1 is SGDLS and CDR2 YYNGEE. This CDR3 is 15 amino acids long. There are many counts of this clonotype. Its antigen is unknown. The chain recombines TRBV9 with TRBJ1-2; TRBD1 is a possible D gene (5 bases). The sequenced sample consisted of sorted CD4+, CD8+, or CD8+CD57+ T cells (not recorded which) from PBMCs. This clonotype was obtained from a human donor with aplastic anemia. This CDR3 is CASSVGRGVDYGYTF. The CDR3 DNA is TGTGCCAGCAGCGTAGGGCGGGGGGTGGACTATGGCTACACCTTC. Based on the CDR3 plus reference TRBV9 and TRBJ1-2, the full variable domain is DSGVTQTPKHLITATGQRVTLRCSPRSGDLSVYWYQQSLDQGLQFLIQYYNGEERAKGNILERFSAQQFPDLHSELNLSSLELGDSALYFCASSVGRGVDYGYTFGSGTRLTVV.